The 2 T cell receptor beta chains listed next were all sequenced from one sample in a study of blood T cell repertoires in COVID-19. TCRdb's copy holds only in-frame clones and misses some; the assay was immunoSEQ multiplex PCR. The sample has approximately 200,000 clones, around 83% seen once. The sample taken for sequencing was peripheral blood. The receptors shown here come from a woman aged 45-65 years with acute or convalescent COVID-19.

The chain recombines TRBV11-3 with TRBJ2-2, with 8 bases that match TRBD1. This CDR3 has 15 amino acids. V lost 5 bases and J lost 1; bases outside the gene matches: 3. Germline V gives CDR1 SGHNT, CDR2 YENEEA. The CDR3 loop is CASSQGTGNTGELFF. For the CDR3, the DNA is TGTGCCAGCAGCCAGGGGACAGGGAACACCGGGGAGCTGTTTTTT.

This clone was detected a few times. This chain uses TRBV28 with TRBJ2-3; D unclear. The CDR3 runs to 12 residues. The germline V gene has CDR1 MDHEN and CDR2 SYDVKM. Trimming shortened V by 6 bases and J by 5 bases, and 9 bases separated the two germline ends. The CDR3 DNA reads as TGTGCCAGCAGCTCAAATAGAGATACGCAGTATTTT. This gives the protein CASSSNRDTQYF.